This TCR beta chain was profiled in a study of blood T cell repertoires in COVID-19. For the study at large: COVID-19 samples, acute and convalescent, were from the United States, Italy and Spain.

Measured with immunoSEQ multiplex PCR; TCRdb has only the in-frame clones, and not every one. The table shows 150,000 to 160,000 clones, with 83% occurring only once. While infection was still active, Seattle patients were enrolled and then followed longitudinally. The sequenced material came from peripheral blood. The sequence was collected from a woman aged 55-69 years with COVID-19, enrolled during active disease.

The CDR3 spells CASSQRVQGALETQYF. CDR3 in DNA: TGTGCCAGCAGCCAAAGGGTACAGGGGGCCCTCGAGACCCAGTACTTC. The chain has TRBV5-4 and TRBJ2-5; the match to TRBD1 covers 9 bases. With V trimmed by 4 bases and J by 5 bases, 12 bases remained unmatched. Germline V CDR1 and CDR2: SGHNT, YYREEE (reference sequence). The CDR3 consists of 16 residues.